This T cell receptor beta chain emerged from a study of cytomegalovirus exposure and HLA in healthy donors. The primer mix had 60 Vbeta and 13 Jbeta primers. Measured with immunoSEQ multiplex PCR; TCRdb has only the in-frame clones, and not every one. The sample consists of under 200,000 clones, approximately 82% of them appearing once. Trimming at V came to 5 bases and at J to 3 bases, leaving 6 bases not matched to a gene. Germline CDR1 reads MDHEN; CDR2 reads SYDVKM. The CDR3 contains 15 residues. The sequencing sample was made of PBMCs. The gene calls are TRBV28 and TRBJ2-7, with 11 positions matching TRBD1. This clonotype originated in a woman aged 18-29 years in good health and CMV-seronegative. For the CDR3, the DNA is TGTGCCAGCAGTGACGCCGGGACAGGGGGCTACGAGCAGTACTTC. This sequence encodes CASSDAGTGGYEQYF.